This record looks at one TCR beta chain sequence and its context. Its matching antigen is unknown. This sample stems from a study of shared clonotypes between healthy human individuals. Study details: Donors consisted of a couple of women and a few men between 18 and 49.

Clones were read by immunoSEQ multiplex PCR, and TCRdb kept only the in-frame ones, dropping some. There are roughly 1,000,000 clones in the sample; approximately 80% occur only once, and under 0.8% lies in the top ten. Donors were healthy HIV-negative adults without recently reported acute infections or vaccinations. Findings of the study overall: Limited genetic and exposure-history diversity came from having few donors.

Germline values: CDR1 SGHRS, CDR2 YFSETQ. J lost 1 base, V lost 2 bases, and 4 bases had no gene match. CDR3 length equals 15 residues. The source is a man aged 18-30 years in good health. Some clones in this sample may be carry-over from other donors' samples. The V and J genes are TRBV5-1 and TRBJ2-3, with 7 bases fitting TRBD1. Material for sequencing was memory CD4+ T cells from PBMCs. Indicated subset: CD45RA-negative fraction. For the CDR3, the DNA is TGCGCCAGCAGCTTCAAAGGGGGCGGCACAGATACGCAGTATTTT. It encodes CASSFKGGGTDTQYF.